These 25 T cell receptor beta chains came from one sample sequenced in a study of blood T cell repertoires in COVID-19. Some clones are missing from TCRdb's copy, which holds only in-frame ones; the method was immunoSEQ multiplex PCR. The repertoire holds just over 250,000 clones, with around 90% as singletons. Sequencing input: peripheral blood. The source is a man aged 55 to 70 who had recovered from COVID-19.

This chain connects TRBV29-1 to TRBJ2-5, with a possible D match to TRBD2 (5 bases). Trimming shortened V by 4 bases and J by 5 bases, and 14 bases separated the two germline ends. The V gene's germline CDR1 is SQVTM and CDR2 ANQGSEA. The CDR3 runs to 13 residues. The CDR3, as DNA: TGCAGCGTTGGAGGGCCTAATAGGGAGACCCAGTACTTC. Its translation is CSVGGPNRETQYF.

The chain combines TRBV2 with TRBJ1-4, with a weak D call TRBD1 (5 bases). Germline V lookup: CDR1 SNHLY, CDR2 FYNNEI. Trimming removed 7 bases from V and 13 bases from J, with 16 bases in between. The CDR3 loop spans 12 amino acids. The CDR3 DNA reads TGTGCCAGCACGAGGGGACTGGAGGCACTGTTTTTT. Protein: CASTRGLEALFF.

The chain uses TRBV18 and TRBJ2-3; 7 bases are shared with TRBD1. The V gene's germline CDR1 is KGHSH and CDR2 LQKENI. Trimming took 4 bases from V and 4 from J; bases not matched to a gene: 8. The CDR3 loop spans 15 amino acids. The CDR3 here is CASSQGKTGSDTQYF. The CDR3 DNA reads TGTGCCAGCTCACAGGGAAAGACAGGGTCAGATACGCAGTATTTT.

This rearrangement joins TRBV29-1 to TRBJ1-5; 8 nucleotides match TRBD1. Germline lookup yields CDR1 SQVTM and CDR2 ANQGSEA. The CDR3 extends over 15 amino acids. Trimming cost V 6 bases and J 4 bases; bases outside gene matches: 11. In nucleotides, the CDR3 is TGCAGCGTGGTAATCACAGGGGGATGGAATCAGCCCCAGCATTTT. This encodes CSVVITGGWNQPQHF.

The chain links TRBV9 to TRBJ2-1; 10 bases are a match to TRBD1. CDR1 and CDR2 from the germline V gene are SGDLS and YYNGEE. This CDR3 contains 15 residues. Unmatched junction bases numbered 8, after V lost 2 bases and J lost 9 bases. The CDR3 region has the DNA TGTGCCAGCAGCGTGAGGACAGGGGGTTGGGGTGAGCAGTTCTTC. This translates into CASSVRTGGWGEQFF. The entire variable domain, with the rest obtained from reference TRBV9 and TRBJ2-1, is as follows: DSGVTQTPKHLITATGQRVTLRCSPRSGDLSVYWYQQSLDQGLQFLIQYYNGEERAKGNILERFSAQQFPDLHSELNLSSLELGDSALYFCASSVRTGGWGEQFFGPGTRLTVL.

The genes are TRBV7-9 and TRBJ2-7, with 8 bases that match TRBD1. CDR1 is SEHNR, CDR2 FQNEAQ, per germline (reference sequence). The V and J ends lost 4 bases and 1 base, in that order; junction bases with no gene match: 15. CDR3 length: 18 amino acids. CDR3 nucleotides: TGTGCCAGCAGCTGGGTTGGGGGACAGGTCCTATTTTCCTACGAGCAGTACTTC. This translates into CASSWVGGQVLFSYEQYF.

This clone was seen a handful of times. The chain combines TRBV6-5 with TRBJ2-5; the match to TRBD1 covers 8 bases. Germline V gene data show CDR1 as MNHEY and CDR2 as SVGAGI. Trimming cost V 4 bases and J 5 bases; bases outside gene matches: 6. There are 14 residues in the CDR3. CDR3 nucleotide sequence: TGTGCCAGCAGTTGGCAGGGGGCGAAGGAGACCCAGTACTTC. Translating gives CASSWQGAKETQYF.

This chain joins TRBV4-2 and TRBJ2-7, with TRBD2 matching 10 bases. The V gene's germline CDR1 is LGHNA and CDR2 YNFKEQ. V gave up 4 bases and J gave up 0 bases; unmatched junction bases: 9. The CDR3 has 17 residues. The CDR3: CASSLRDSGGSSYEQYF. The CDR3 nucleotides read TGTGCCAGCAGCCTCAGAGATAGCGGGGGGAGCTCCTACGAGCAGTACTTC.

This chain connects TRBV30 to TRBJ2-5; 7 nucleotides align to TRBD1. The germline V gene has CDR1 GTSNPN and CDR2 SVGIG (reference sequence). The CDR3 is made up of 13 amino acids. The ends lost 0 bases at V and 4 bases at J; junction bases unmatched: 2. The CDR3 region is CAWSVTGTETQYF. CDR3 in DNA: TGTGCCTGGAGTGTGACAGGGACAGAGACCCAGTACTTC.

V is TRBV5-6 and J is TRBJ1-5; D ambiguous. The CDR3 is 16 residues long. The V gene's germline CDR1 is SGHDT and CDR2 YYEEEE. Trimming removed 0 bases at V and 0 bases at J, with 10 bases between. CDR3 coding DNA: TGTGCCAGCAGCTTGGTAGGAGAGAATAGCAATCAGCCCCAGCATTTT. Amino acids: CASSLVGENSNQPQHF.

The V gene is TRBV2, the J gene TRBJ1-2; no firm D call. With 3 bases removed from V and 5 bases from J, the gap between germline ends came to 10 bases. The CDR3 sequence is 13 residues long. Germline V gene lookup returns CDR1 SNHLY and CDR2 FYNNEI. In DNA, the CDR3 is TGTGCCAGCAGTGACGGAGGGCTTTATGGCTACACCTTC. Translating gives CASSDGGLYGYTF. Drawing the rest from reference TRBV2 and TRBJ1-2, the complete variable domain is EPEVTQTPSHQVTQMGQEVILRCVPISNHLYFYWYRQILGQKVEFLVSFYNNEISEKSEIFDDQFSVERPDGSNFTLKIRSTKLEDSAMYFCASSDGGLYGYTFGSGTRLTVV.

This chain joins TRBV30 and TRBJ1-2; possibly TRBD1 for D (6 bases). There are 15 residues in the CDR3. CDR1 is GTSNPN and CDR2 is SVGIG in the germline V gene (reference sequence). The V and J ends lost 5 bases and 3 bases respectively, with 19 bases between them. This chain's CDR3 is CAWVVRGHTHYGYTF. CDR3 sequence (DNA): TGTGCCTGGGTCGTAAGGGGACATACGCACTATGGCTACACCTTC.

CDR3 loop: CSVEEVQGLYGYTF. CDR3 sequence (DNA): TGCAGCGTTGAAGAAGTACAGGGGTTGTATGGCTACACCTTC. V and J are TRBV29-1 and TRBJ1-2, with 7 bases matching TRBD1. Germline V CDR1 and CDR2: SQVTM, ANQGSEA. This CDR3 region has 14 residues. The V and J ends lost 0 bases and 5 bases, in that order; junction bases with no gene match: 6.

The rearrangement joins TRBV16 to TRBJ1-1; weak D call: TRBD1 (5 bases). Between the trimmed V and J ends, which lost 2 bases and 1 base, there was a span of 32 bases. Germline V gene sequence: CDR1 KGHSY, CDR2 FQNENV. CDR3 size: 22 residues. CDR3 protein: CASSQILPRGVGGQGSNTEAFF. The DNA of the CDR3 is TGTGCCAGCAGCCAAATACTCCCGAGAGGAGTGGGGGGTCAAGGATCGAACACTGAAGCTTTCTTT.

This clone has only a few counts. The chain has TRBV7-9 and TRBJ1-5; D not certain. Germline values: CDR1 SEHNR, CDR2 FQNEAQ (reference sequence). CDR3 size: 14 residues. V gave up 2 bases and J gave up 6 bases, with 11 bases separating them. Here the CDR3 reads CASSLTGSIQPQHF. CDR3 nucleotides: TGTGCCAGCAGCTTAACCGGTAGTATTCAGCCCCAGCATTTT.

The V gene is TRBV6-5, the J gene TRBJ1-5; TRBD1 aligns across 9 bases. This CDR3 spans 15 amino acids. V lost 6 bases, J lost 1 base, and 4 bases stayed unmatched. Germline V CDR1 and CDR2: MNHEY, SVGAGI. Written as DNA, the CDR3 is TGTGCCAGCAGCAAGGACAGGGGAAGCAATCAGCCCCAGCATTTT. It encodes CASSKDRGSNQPQHF.

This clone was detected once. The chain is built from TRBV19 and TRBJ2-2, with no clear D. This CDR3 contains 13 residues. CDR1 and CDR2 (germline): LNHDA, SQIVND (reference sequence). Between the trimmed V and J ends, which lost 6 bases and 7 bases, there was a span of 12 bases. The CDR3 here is CASRAASGGELFF. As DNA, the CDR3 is TGTGCCAGTAGGGCGGCGTCGGGCGGGGAGCTGTTTTTT.

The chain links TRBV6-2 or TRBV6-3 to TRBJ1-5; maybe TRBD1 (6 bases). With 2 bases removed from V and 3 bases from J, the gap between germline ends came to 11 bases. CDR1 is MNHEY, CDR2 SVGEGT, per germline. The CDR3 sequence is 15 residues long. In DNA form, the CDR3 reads TGTGCCAGCAGTTACGCCGGGACAAACAATCAGCCCCAGCATTTT. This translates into CASSYAGTNNQPQHF.

CDR3 bases: TGTGCCAGTATTAGGGACAGGAATAGCAATCAGCCCCAGCATTTT. This codes for CASIRDRNSNQPQHF. The chain uses TRBV19 and TRBJ1-5; 8 nucleotides match TRBD1. Germline assignment: CDR1 LNHDA and CDR2 SQIVND (reference sequence). V trimming: 7 bases; J trimming: 0 bases; junction bases outside the gene matches: 5. This CDR3 is 15 amino acids long.

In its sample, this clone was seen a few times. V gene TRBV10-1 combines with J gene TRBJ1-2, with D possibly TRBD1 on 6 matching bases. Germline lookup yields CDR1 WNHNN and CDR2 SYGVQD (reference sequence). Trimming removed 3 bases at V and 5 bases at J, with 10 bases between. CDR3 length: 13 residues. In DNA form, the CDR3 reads TGCGCCAGCAGTGATAACAGGGATTATGGCTACACCTTC. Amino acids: CASSDNRDYGYTF.

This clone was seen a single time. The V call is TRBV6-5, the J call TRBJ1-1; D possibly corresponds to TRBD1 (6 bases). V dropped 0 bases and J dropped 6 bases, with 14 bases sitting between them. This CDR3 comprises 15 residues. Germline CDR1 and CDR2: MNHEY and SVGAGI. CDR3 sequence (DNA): TGTGCCAGCAGTTACTCAACAGGGTCAAATGCTGAAGCTTTCTTT. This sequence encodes CASSYSTGSNAEAFF.

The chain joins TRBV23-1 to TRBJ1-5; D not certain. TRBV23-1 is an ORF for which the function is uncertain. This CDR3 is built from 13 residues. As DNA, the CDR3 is TGCGTGGAAAGAGCGAGGGGCAATCAGCCCCAGCATTTT. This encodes CVERARGNQPQHF.

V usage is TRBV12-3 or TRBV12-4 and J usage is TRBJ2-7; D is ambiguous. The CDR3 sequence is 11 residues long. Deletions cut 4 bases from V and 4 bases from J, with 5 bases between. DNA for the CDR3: TGTGCCAGCAGTTATACTTACGAGCAGTACTTC. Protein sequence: CASSYTYEQYF.

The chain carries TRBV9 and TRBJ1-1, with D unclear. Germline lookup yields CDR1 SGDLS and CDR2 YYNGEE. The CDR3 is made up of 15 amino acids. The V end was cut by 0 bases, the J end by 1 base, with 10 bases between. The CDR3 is CASSVAPRSNTEAFF. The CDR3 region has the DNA TGTGCCAGCAGCGTAGCCCCCCGGTCGAACACTGAAGCTTTCTTT.

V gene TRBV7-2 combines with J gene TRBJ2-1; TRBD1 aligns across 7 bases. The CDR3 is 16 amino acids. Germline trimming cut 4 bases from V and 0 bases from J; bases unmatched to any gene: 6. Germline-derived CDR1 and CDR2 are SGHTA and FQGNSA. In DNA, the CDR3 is TGTGCCAGCAGCTCTCGGCCAGGGGGCTCCTACAATGAGCAGTTCTTC. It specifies CASSSRPGGSYNEQFF.